The 28 T cell receptor beta chains below were found in one sample sequenced in a study of T cells in Graves' hyperthyroidism and ophthalmopathy. RNA transcripts gave rise to amplified TCR beta CDR3 regions. The HTBI primer set served for first-round RT-PCR of the TCR CDR3. TCRdb called the multiplex PCR reads again in MiXCR, with one record for every CDR3 protein. Of hundreds of thousands of distinct CDR3 sequences detected, approximately 22% appear once; the ten largest clones hold approximately 54%. The specimen was blood. The origin of the receptors is a woman aged 70-85 years with Graves' ophthalmopathy.

This chain uses TRBV10-3 with TRBJ1-1; 8 bases agree with TRBD1. J was trimmed by 1 base and V by 4 bases; bases with no gene match: 2. Germline V gene data show CDR1 as ENHRY and CDR2 as SYGVKD. This CDR3 is 14 amino acids long. The CDR3 sequence: CAISGDRRNTEAFF. For the CDR3, the DNA is TGTGCCATCAGTGGGGACAGGAGGAACACTGAAGCTTTCTTT.

This clonotype was picked up a small number of times. This chain joins TRBV6-1 and TRBJ2-7; D unclear. Germline CDR1 MNHNS, CDR2 SASEGT. This CDR3 region has 13 residues. V was clipped by 5 bases and J by 4 bases, with 12 bases between them. CDR3 amino acids: CASSYTGKYEQYF. Written as DNA, the CDR3 is TGTGCCAGCAGTTATACTGGAAAATACGAGCAGTACTTC.

There are a few counts of this clonotype. J is TRBJ2-1 and V is TRBV27; TRBD2 matches at 8 bases. Losses at the gene ends were 3 bases for V and 9 bases for J; bases not matched to a gene: 4. Germline CDR1 MNHEY, CDR2 SMNVEV (reference sequence). The CDR3 totals 13 residues. CDR3 residues: CASSLSSGIEQFF. The CDR3 DNA follows: TGTGCCAGCAGTTTGAGTAGCGGGATTGAGCAGTTCTTC.

Of note for this clonotype: The CDR3 does not end in the conserved phenylalanine or tryptophan, so this is likely a read error. V gene TRBV30 combines with J gene TRBJ1-1; no clear D. The CDR3 covers 14 residues. Trimming shortened V by 0 bases and J by 1 base, and 9 bases separated the two germline ends. Germline V gene sequence: CDR1 GTSNPN, CDR2 SVGIG (reference sequence). The CDR3 is CAWSVGISNTEAFL. CDR3 nucleotide sequence: TGTGCCTGGAGTGTAGGCATTTCGAACACTGAAGCTTTCCTT.

The chain employs TRBV6-2 or TRBV6-3 and TRBJ2-7; D not certain. In germline, CDR1 is MNHEY, CDR2 SVGEGT. This CDR3 is built from 15 residues. The V gene lost 6 bases and the J gene lost 3 bases, with 18 bases spanning the gap. The CDR3 loop reads CASRDEITRYYEQYF. The CDR3 bases are TGTGCCAGCAGGGACGAGATCACCCGCTACTACGAGCAGTACTTC.

This chain uses TRBV20-1 with TRBJ2-1; tentatively, D is TRBD1 (5 bases). CDR1 and CDR2 from the germline V gene are DFQATT and SNEGSKA (reference sequence). The CDR3 runs 14 residues. V was clipped by 3 bases and J by 0 bases, with 9 bases between them. CDR3 sequence reads: CSASGRASYNEQFF. The CDR3 DNA follows: TGCAGTGCTAGTGGCAGGGCCTCCTACAATGAGCAGTTCTTC.

This rearrangement joins TRBV6-1 to TRBJ2-3, with 8 bases identical to TRBD2. Germline V gene data show CDR1 as MNHNS and CDR2 as SASEGT. The CDR3 contains 13 residues. J lost 6 bases, V lost 5 bases, and 4 bases had no gene match. CDR3 bases: TGTGCCAGCAGTCGGGGGGGAGGGGATACGCAGTATTTT. It translates to CASSRGGGDTQYF.

This chain links TRBV20-1 with TRBJ2-1; 11 positions match TRBD2. In germline, CDR1 is DFQATT, CDR2 SNEGSKA (reference sequence). V dropped 3 bases and J dropped 4; count of bases not matched to a gene: 8. The CDR3 has 16 amino acids. CDR3 loop: CSARRLAGGAYNEQFF. Written as DNA, the CDR3 is TGCAGTGCTAGGAGGCTAGCGGGAGGTGCGTACAATGAGCAGTTCTTC.

This clonotype was recorded once. This chain joins TRBV11-3 and TRBJ1-4, with D possibly being TRBD1 (6 bases). V was pared by 3 bases and J by 0 bases, with 17 bases between. This CDR3 has 18 residues. Germline CDR1 is SGHNT and CDR2 is YENEEA. The chain's CDR3 is CASSFFPGQPATNEKLFF. Written as DNA, the CDR3 is TGTGCCAGCAGCTTTTTTCCGGGACAACCAGCAACTAATGAAAAACTGTTTTTT.

A note on this clonotype: An end of the junction differs from the germline gene, which may be a read error. V gene TRBV27 combines with J gene TRBJ1-6; 7 bases line up with TRBD1. In germline, CDR1 is MNHEY, CDR2 SMNVEV (reference sequence). This CDR3 contains 14 residues. The CDR3 is CASSLSGTVSPLHF. CDR3 DNA sequence: TGTGCCAGCAGTCTATCCGGGACAGTGTCACCCCTCCACTTT.

This clonotype occurred a few times. The gene calls are TRBV20-1 and TRBJ2-7; 15 bases line up with TRBD2. J was trimmed by 0 bases and V by 3 bases; bases with no gene match: 6. From germline, CDR1 is DFQATT and CDR2 SNEGSKA (reference sequence). The CDR3 contains 17 residues. CDR3 DNA: TGCAGTGCTAGCGGACTAGCGGGAGGGCCCGACTCCTACGAGCAGTACTTC. This codes for CSASGLAGGPDSYEQYF.

This clonotype has only a few counts. V usage is TRBV6-5 and J usage is TRBJ1-5; D unresolved. CDR1 is MNHEY, CDR2 SVGAGI, per germline. The CDR3 loop spans 14 amino acids. V lost 2 bases and J lost 3, with 8 bases in between. The CDR3 nucleotides read TGTGCCAGCAGTTACGGCGGTAACAATCAGCCCCAGCATTTT. It yields the protein CASSYGGNNQPQHF.

V gene TRBV2 combines with J gene TRBJ2-5, with D possibly called TRBD1 or TRBD2 (6 bases each). V was shortened by 5 bases and J by 5 bases, with 15 bases between the two germline ends. CDR1 SNHLY and CDR2 FYNNEI come from the germline V gene. CDR3 length equals 14 residues. CDR3 amino acids: CASSRGATPETQYF. CDR3 nucleotide sequence: TGTGCCAGCAGTAGGGGGGCTACCCCGGAGACCCAGTACTTC.

In its sample, this clonotype was seen many times. The V gene is TRBV12-3 or TRBV12-4, the J gene TRBJ1-1; no reliable D call. V was cut by 4 bases and J by 3 bases, with 18 bases left in between. This CDR3 spans 16 amino acids. The CDR3 reads CASSSDGKVRDTEAFF. DNA for the CDR3: TGTGCCAGCAGTTCGGACGGAAAGGTTAGGGACACTGAAGCTTTCTTT.

Notes on this clonotype: The junction does not match germline at one end; this may be a read error. This rearrangement joins TRBV6-2 or TRBV6-3 to TRBJ2-5, with 12 bases that match TRBD2. The germline gives CDR1 MNHEY, CDR2 SVGEGT. The CDR3 totals 14 residues. The CDR3 nucleotides are TGTGCCAGCAGTCCCGGGACTAGCGGGCCCCGAGTTAACTTC. Its translation is CASSPGTSGPRVNF.

This clonotype showed up just a few times. The chain recombines TRBV3-1 with TRBJ1-5; D gene uncertain. The CDR3 runs to 13 residues. Germline CDR1 reads LGHDT; CDR2 reads YNNKEL (reference sequence). V shed 4 bases and J shed 0 bases, with 4 bases lying between them. The CDR3 here is CASSPTSNQPQHF. The DNA for the CDR3 is TGTGCCAGCAGCCCGACTAGCAATCAGCCCCAGCATTTT.

In its sample, this clonotype was seen a few times. The V call is TRBV7-2, the J call TRBJ1-2; 7 bases are a match to TRBD1. CDR3 length equals 15 residues. Germline V gene lookup returns CDR1 SGHTA and CDR2 FQGNSA. The trim removed 2 bases at V and 7 bases at J, leaving 10 bases unmatched. CDR3 nucleotides: TGTGCCAGCAGCTTAAGGGGCAGGGGGTTGAGTGGCTACACCTTC. It translates to CASSLRGRGLSGYTF.

In its sample, this clonotype was seen many times. The chain joins TRBV28 to TRBJ2-7; the D gene is possibly TRBD1 (6 bases). Germline CDR1 reads MDHEN; CDR2 reads SYDVKM. V was clipped by 9 bases and J by 3 bases, with 18 bases between them. The CDR3 is 14 amino acids. The CDR3 protein is CASRFRGTNYEQYF. CDR3 in DNA: TGTGCCAGTAGGTTCAGGGGCACAAACTACGAGCAGTACTTC.

This clonotype appeared a few times. The genes are TRBV19 and TRBJ1-1; no definite D call. V was cut by 1 base and J by 3 bases, with 9 bases left in between. The CDR3 covers 14 residues. Per germline, CDR1 LNHDA and CDR2 SQIVND (reference sequence). The CDR3 loop is CASSIAGLYTEAFF. The DNA of the CDR3 is TGTGCCAGTAGTATAGCCGGGTTGTACACTGAAGCTTTCTTT.

This clonotype was found many times. V is TRBV6-1 and J is TRBJ1-2; D is possibly TRBD1 (5 bases). Germline loops: CDR1 MNHNS, CDR2 SASEGT. V was trimmed by 0 bases and J by 6 bases, leaving 8 bases between them. CDR3 length equals 13 residues. The DNA for the CDR3 is TGTGCCAGCAGTGAAGCAGGGGCTGATGGCTACACCTTC. Its protein product is CASSEAGADGYTF.

This rearrangement joins TRBV19 to TRBJ1-5, with D hard to call. This CDR3 contains 12 residues. The V and J ends lost 2 bases and 6 bases respectively, with 5 bases between them. Germline assignment: CDR1 LNHDA and CDR2 SQIVND (reference sequence). CDR3 DNA: TGTGCCAGTAGTATACTGGGTCAGCCCCAGCATTTT. Its protein is CASSILGQPQHF.

V gene TRBV10-3 combines with J gene TRBJ2-1; the D gene is possibly TRBD2 (6 bases). This CDR3 region has 13 residues. Germline V gives CDR1 ENHRY, CDR2 SYGVKD. The V and J ends lost 6 bases and 8 bases respectively, with 14 bases between them. The CDR3 is CAISSGLVDEQFF. CDR3 in DNA: TGTGCCATCAGCTCGGGACTTGTCGATGAGCAGTTCTTC.

This chain uses TRBV19 with TRBJ2-7, with a possible D match to TRBD2 (6 bases). Trimming took 7 bases from V and 1 from J, leaving 20 bases between them. The CDR3 loop spans 16 amino acids. From germline, CDR1 is LNHDA and CDR2 SQIVND (reference sequence). The chain's CDR3 is CASTPSKGGGSYEQYF. The CDR3 DNA is TGTGCCAGTACCCCCTCGAAGGGAGGCGGGTCCTACGAGCAGTACTTC.

The chain recombines TRBV20-1 with TRBJ1-1; 7 positions agree with TRBD1. CDR1 is DFQATT and CDR2 is SNEGSKA in the germline V gene (reference sequence). The CDR3 runs to 14 residues. V was pared by 3 bases and J by 1 base, with 5 bases of the junction left unmatched. CDR3 loop: CSARTGNSNTEAFF. The CDR3 DNA follows: TGCAGTGCTAGGACAGGGAATTCGAACACTGAAGCTTTCTTT.

In this sample, this clonotype turned up a few times. The CDR3 nucleotides read TGTGCCAGCAAAACAGGGTTTAACGAGCAGTACTTC. Its protein is CASKTGFNEQYF. V usage is TRBV28 and J usage is TRBJ2-7; tentatively, D is TRBD1 (6 bases). The V gene's germline CDR1 is MDHEN and CDR2 SYDVKM. Trimming shortened V by 7 bases and J by 5 bases, and 12 bases separated the two germline ends. CDR3 length equals 12 residues.

This clonotype was recorded at least ten times. J is TRBJ1-1 and V is TRBV6-1, with D possibly matching TRBD1 (5 bases). Germline CDR1 and CDR2: MNHNS and SASEGT. Trimming removed 5 bases from V and 2 bases from J, with 12 bases in between. The CDR3 consists of 14 residues. The CDR3 here is CASSRGSLNTEAFF. The CDR3 DNA reads as TGTGCCAGCAGTAGGGGTTCCCTTAACACTGAAGCTTTCTTT.

This clonotype showed up just a few times. This rearrangement joins TRBV9 to TRBJ1-3; D is unresolved. Germline CDR1 reads SGDLS; CDR2 reads YYNGEE. Between the trimmed V and J ends, which lost 4 bases and 7 bases, there was a span of 12 bases. CDR3 length: 13 amino acids. The chain's CDR3 is CASSPRSGNTIYF. The CDR3 DNA is TGTGCCAGCAGCCCCCGCTCGGGGAACACCATATATTTT.

This clonotype occurred many times. The chain couples TRBV20-1 to TRBJ1-1, with TRBD1 as a possible D gene (6 bases). Germline-derived CDR1 and CDR2 are DFQATT and SNEGSKA (reference sequence). The CDR3 covers 12 residues. Trimming stripped 5 bases from V and 4 bases from J, with 11 bases between. CDR3 sequence: CSAGVGATEAFF. The CDR3 coding sequence is TGCAGTGCTGGGGTGGGGGCCACTGAAGCTTTCTTT.